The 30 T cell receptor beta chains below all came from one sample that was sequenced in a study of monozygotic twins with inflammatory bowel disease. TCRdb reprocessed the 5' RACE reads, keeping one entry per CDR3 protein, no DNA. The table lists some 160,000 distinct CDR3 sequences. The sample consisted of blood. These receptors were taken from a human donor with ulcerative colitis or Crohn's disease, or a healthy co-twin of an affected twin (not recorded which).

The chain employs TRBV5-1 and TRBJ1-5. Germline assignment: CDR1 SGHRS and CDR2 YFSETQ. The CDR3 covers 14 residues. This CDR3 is CASSLAGENQPQHF.

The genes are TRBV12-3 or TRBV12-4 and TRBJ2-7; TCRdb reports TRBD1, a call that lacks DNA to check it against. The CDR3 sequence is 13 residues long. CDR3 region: CASSFDRVGEQYF.

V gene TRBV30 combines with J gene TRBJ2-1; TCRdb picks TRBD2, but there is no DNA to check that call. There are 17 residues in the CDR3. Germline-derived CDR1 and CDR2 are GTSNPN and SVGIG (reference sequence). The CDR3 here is CAWSRRAREIAYNEQFF.

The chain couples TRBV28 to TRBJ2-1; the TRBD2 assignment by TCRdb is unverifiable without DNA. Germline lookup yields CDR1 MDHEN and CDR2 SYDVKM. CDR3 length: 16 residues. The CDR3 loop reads CASSLGILAGYNEQFF.

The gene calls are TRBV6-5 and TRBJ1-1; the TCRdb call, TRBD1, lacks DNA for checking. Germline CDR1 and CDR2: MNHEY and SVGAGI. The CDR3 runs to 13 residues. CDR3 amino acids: CASSLGQGREAFF.

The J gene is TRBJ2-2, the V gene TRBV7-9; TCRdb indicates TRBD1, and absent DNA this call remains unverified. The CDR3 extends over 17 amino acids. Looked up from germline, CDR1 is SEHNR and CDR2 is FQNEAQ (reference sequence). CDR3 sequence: CASSFFGTLINTGELFF.

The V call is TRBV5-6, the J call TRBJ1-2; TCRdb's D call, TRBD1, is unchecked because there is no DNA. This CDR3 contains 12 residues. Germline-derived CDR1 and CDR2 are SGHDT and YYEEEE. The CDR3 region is CASRGESYGYTF.

CDR3 sequence: CASSVRVGEAFF. V usage is TRBV9 and J usage is TRBJ1-1. The length of the CDR3 is 12 residues. CDR1 and CDR2 (germline): SGDLS, YYNGEE.

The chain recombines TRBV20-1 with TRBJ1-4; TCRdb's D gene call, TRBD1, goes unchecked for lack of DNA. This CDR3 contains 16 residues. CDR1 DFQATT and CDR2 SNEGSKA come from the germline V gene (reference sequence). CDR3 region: CSARDLGTGSVKKLFF.

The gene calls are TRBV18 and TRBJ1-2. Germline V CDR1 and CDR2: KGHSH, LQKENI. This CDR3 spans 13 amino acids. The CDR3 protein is CASSHPGYYGYTF.

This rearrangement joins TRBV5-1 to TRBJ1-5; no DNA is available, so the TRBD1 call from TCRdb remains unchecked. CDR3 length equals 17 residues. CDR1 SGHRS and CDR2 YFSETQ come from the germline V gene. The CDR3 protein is CASSLEPDRGGNQPQHF.

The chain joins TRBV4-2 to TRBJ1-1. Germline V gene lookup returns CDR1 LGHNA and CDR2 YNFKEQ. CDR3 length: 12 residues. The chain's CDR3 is CASSQDLREAFF.

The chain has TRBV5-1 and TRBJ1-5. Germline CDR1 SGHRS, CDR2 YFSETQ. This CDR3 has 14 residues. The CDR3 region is CASSPEGGSQPQHF. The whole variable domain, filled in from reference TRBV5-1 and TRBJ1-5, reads KAGVTQTPRYLIKTRGQQVTLSCSPISGHRSVSWYQQTPGQGLQFLFEYFSETQRNKGNFPGRFSGRQFSNSRSEMNVSTLELGDSALYLCASSPEGGSQPQHFGDGTRLSIL.

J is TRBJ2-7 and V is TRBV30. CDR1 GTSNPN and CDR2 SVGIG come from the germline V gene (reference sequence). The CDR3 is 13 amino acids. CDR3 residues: CAWSEAAPYEQYF.

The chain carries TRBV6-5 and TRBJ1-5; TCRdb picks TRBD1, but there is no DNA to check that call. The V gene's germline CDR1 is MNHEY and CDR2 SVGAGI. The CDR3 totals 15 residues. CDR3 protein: CASSSLTGSNQPQHF.

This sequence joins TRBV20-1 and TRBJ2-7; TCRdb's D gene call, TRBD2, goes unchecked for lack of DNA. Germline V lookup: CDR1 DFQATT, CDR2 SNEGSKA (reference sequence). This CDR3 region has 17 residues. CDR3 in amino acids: CSARGVVGTSVPIEQYF.

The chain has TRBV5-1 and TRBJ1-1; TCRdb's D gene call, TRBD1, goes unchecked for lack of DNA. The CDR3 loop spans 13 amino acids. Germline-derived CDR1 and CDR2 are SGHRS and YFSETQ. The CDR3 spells CASSSQGAGEAFF.

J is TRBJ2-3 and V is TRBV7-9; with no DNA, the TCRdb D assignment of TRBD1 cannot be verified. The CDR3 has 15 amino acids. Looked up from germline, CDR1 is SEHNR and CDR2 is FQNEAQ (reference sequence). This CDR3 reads CASSYLGADTDTQYF.

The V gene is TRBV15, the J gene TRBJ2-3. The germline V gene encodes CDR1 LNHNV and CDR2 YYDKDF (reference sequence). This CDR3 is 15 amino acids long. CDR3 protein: CATKTDRIGTDTQYF.

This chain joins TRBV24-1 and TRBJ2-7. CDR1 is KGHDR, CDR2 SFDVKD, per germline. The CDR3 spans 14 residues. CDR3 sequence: CATSDGLASYEQYF.

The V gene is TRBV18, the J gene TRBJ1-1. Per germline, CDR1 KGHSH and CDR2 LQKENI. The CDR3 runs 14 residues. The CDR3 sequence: CASSLIQTNTEAFF.

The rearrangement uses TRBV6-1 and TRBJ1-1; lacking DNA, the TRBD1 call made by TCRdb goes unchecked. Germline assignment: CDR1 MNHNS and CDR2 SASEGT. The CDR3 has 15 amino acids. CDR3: CASTSGGQGGTEAFF.

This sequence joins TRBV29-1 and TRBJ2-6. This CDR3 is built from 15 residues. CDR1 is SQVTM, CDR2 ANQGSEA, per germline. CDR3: CSVGAGLSGANVLTF.

CDR3 amino acids: CSARLAGPYEQYF. The chain is built from TRBV20-1 and TRBJ2-7; without DNA, the TCRdb call of TRBD2 cannot be checked. This CDR3 is built from 13 residues. In germline, CDR1 is DFQATT, CDR2 SNEGSKA (reference sequence).

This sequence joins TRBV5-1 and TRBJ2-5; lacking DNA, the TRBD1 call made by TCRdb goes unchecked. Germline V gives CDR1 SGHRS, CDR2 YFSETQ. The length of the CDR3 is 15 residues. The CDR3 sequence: CASSYDPGNQETQYF. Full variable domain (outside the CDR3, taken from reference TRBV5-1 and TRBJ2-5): KAGVTQTPRYLIKTRGQQVTLSCSPISGHRSVSWYQQTPGQGLQFLFEYFSETQRNKGNFPGRFSGRQFSNSRSEMNVSTLELGDSALYLCASSYDPGNQETQYFGPGTRLLVL.

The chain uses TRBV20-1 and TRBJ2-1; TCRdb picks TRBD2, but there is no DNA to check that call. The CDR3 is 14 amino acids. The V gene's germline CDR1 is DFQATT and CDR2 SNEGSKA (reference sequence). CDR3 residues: CSARGRGSGGAQFF.

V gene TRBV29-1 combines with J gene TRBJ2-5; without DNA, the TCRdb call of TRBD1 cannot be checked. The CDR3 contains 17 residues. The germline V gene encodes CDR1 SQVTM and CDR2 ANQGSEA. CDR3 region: CSVISYPGPLGKETQYF.

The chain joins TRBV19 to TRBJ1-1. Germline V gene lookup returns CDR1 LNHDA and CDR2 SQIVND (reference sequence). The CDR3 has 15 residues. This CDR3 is CASSIRSGQNTEAFF. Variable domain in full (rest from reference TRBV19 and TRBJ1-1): DGGITQSPKYLFRKEGQNVTLSCEQNLNHDAMYWYRQDPGQGLRLIYYSQIVNDFQKGDIAEGYSVSREKKESFPLTVTSAQKNPTAFYLCASSIRSGQNTEAFFGQGTRLTVV.

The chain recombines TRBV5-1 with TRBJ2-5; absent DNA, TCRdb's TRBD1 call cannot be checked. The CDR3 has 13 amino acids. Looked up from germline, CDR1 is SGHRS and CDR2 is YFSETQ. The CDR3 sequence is CASSIQGKETQYF.

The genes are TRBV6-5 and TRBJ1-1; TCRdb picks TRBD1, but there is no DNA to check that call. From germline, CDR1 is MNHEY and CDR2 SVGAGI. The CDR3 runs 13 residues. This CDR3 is CASSWGGSDRWVF.